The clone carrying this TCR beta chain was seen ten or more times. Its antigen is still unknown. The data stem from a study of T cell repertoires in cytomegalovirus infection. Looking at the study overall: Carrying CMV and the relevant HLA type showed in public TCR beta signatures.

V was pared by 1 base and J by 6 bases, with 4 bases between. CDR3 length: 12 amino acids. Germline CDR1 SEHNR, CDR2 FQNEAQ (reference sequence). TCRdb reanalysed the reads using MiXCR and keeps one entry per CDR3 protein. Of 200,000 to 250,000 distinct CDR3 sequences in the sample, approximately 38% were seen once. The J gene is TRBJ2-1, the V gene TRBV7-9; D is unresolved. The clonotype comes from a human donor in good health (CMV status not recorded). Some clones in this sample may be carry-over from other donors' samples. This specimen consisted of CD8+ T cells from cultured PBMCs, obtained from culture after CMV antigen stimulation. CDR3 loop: CASSLDPNEQFF. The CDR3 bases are TGTGCCAGCAGCTTAGACCCCAATGAGCAGTTCTTC.